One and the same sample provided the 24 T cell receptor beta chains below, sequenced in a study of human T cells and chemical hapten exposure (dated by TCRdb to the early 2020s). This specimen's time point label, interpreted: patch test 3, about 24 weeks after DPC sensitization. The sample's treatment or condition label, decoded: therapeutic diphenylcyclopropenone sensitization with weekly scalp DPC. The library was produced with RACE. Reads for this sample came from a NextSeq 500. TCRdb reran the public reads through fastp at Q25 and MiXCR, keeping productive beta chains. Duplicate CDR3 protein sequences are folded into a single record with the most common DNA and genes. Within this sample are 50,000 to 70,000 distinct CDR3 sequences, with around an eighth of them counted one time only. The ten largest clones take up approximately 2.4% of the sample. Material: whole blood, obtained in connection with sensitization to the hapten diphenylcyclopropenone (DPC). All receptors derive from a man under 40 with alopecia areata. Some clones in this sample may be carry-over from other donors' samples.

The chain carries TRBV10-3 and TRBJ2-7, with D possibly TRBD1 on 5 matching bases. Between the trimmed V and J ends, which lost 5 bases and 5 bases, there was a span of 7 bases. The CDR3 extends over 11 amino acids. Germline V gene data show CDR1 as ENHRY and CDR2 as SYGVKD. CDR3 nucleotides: TGTGCCATCAGTTGGGGCAACGAGCAGTACTTC. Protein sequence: CAISWGNEQYF.

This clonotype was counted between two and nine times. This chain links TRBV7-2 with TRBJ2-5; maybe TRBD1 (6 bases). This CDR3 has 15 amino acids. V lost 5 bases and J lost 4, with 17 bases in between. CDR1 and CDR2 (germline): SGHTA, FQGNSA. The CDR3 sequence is CASSQGQSRGETQYF. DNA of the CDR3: TGTGCCAGCAGCCAGGGGCAGTCAAGGGGAGAGACCCAGTACTTC.

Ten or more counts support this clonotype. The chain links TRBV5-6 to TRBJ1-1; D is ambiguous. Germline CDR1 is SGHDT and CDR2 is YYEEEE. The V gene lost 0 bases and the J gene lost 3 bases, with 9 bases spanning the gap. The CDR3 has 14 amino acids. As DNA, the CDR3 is TGTGCCAGCAGCTTGGGAGGGCAGGACACTGAAGCTTTCTTT. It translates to CASSLGGQDTEAFF.

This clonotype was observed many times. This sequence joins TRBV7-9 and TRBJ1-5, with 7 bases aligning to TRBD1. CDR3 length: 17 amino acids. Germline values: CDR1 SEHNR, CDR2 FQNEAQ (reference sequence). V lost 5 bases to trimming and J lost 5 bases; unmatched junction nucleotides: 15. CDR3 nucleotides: TGTGCCAGCAGCCCCCTTGGAGCGACAGGGTTCGATCAGCCCCAGCATTTT. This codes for CASSPLGATGFDQPQHF.

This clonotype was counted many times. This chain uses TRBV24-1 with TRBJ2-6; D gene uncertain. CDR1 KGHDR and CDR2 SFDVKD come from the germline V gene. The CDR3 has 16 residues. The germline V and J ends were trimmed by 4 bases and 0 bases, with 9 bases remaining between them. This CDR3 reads CATSEGFYSGANVLTF. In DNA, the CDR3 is TGTGCCACCAGTGAAGGGTTCTACTCTGGGGCCAACGTCCTGACTTTC.

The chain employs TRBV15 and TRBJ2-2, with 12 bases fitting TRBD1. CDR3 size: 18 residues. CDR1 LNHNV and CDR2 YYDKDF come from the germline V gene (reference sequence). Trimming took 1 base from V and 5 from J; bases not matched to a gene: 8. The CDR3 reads CATSRVPRDRGRTGELFF. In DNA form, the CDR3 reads TGTGCCACCAGCAGAGTACCTAGGGACAGGGGGCGGACCGGGGAGCTGTTTTTT.

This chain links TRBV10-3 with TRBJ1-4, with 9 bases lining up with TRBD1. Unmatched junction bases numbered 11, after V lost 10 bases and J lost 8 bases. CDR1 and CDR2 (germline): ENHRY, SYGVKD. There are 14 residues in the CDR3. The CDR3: CATRSQGAGEKLFF. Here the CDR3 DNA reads TGTGCCACGCGATCACAGGGGGCTGGCGAAAAACTGTTTTTT.

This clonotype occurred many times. The chain's CDR3 is CASSYSYRGETQYF. The CDR3 bases are TGTGCCAGCAGTTACTCATACAGGGGAGAGACCCAGTACTTC. The chain combines TRBV6-5 with TRBJ2-5, with 7 bases fitting TRBD1. Germline V gene lookup returns CDR1 MNHEY and CDR2 SVGAGI. There are 14 residues in the CDR3. Unmatched junction bases numbered 2, after V lost 0 bases and J lost 4 bases.

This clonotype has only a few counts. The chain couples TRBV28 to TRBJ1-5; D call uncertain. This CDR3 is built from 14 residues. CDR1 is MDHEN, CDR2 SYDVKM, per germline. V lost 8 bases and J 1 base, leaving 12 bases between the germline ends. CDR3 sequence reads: CASQTGSSNQPQHF. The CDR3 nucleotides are TGTGCCAGCCAGACGGGGTCCAGCAATCAGCCCCAGCATTTT.

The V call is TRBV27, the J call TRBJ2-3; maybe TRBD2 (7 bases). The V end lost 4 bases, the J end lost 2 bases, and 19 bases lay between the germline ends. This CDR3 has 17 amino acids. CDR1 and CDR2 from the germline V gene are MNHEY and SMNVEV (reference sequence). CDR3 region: CASSWLGGLRNTDTQYF. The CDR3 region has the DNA TGTGCCAGCAGTTGGCTGGGGGGGCTGAGGAACACAGATACGCAGTATTTT.

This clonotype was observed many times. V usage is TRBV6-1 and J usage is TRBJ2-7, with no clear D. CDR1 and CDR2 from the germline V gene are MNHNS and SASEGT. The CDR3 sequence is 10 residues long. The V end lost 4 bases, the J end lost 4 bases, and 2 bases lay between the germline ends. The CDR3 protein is CASSVYEQYF. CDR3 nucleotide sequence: TGTGCCAGCAGTGTATACGAGCAGTACTTC.

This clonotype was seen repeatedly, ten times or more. The DNA of the CDR3 is TGTGCCAGCAGCTTAGAGGTTGGTTCGGGCGAGCAGTACTTC. As protein: CASSLEVGSGEQYF. The V and J genes are TRBV7-9 and TRBJ2-7; the D is unclear. CDR1 is SEHNR, CDR2 FQNEAQ, per germline (reference sequence). CDR3 length: 14 residues. With 1 base removed from V and 6 bases from J, the gap between germline ends came to 13 bases.

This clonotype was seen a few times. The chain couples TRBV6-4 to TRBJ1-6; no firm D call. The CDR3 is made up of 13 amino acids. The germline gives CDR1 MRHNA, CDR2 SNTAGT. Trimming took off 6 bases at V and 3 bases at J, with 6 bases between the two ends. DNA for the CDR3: TGTGCCAGCAGGCAGAGCTATAATTCACCCCTCCACTTT. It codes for CASRQSYNSPLHF.

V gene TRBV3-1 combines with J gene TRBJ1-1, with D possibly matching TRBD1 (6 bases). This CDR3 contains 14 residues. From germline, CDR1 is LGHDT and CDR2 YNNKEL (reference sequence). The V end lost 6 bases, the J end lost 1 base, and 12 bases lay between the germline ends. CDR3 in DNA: TGTGCCAGCAGGGACAGATTTTCGAACACTGAAGCTTTCTTT. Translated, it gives CASRDRFSNTEAFF.

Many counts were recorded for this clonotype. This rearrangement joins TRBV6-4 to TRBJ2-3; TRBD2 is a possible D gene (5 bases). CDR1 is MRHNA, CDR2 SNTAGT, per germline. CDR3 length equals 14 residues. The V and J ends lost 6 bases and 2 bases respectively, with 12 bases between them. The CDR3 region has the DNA TGTGCCAGCAGCGAGGAGGAGTCCACAGATACGCAGTATTTT. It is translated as CASSEEESTDTQYF.

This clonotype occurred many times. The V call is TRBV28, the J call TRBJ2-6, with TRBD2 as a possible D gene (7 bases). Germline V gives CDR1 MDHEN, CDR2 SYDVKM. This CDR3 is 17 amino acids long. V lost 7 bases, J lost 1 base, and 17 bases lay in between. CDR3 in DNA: TGTGCCAGCACGTATCGGGGGGCGCGGTCTGGGGCCAACGTCCTGACTTTC. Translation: CASTYRGARSGANVLTF.

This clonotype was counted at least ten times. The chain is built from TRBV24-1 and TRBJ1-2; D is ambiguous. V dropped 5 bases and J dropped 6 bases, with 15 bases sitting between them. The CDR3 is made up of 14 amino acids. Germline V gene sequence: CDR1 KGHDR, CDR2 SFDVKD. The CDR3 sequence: CATSGEGIHHGYTF. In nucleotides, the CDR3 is TGTGCCACCAGTGGAGAGGGAATCCATCATGGCTACACCTTC.

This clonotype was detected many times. The CDR3 spells CASSQAGEQPQHF. The CDR3 nucleotides read TGTGCCAGCAGCCAGGCCGGGGAACAGCCCCAGCATTTT. This chain uses TRBV7-2 with TRBJ1-5; the D is unclear. The germline CDR1 and CDR2 sequences are SGHTA and FQGNSA. The CDR3 is made up of 13 amino acids. With 5 bases removed from V and 7 bases from J, the gap between germline ends came to 12 bases. Combining the CDR3 with reference TRBV7-2 and TRBJ1-5 gives the whole variable domain GAGVSQSPSNKVTEKGKDVELRCDPISGHTALYWYRQSLGQGLEFLIYFQGNSAPDKSGLPSDRFSAERTGGSVSTLTIQRTQQEDSAVYLCASSQAGEQPQHFGDGTRLSIL.

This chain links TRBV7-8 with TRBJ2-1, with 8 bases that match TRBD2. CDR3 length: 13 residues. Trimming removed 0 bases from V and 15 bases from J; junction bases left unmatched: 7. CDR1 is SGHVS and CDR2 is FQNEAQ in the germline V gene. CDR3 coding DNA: TGTGCCAGCAGCTTAGCTTCGCGGGGGGACGGGTTCTTC. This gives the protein CASSLASRGDGFF.

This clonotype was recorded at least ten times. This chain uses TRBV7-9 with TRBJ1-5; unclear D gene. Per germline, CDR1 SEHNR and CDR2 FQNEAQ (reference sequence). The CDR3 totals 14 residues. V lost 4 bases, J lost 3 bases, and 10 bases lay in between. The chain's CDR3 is CASSSDGFNQPQHF. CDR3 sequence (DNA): TGTGCCAGCAGCTCGGACGGATTCAATCAGCCCCAGCATTTT.

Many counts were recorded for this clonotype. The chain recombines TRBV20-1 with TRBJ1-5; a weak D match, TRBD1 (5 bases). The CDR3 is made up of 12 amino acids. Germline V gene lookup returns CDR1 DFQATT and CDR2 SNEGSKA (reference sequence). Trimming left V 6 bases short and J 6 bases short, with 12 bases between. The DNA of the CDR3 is TGCAGTGCCCCCCGGAGGGGTCAGCCCCAGCATTTT. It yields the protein CSAPRRGQPQHF.

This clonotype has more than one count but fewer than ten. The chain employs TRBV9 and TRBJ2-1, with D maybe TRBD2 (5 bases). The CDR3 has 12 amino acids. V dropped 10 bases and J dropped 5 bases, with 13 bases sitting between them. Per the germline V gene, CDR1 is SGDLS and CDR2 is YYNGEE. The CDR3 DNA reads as TGTGCCTCCCAACGGGGTAACAATGAGCAGTTCTTC. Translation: CASQRGNNEQFF.

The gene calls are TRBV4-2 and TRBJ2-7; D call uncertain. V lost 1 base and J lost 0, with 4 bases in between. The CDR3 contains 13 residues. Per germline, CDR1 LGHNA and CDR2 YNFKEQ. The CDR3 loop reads CASSQGGSYEQYF. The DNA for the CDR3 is TGTGCCAGCAGCCAAGGGGGCTCCTACGAGCAGTACTTC.

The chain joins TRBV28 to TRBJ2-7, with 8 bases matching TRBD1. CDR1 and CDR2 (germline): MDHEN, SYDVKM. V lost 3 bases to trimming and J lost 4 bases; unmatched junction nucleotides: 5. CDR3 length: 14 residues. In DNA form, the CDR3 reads TGTGCCAGCAGTTTGGACAGGGCCCAATACGAGCAGTACTTC. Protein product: CASSLDRAQYEQYF.